A selection of T cell receptor beta chains follows, all from one sample in a study of T cells after yellow fever vaccination. TCRdb analysed the 5' RACE reads with MiXCR anew, one entry per CDR3 protein. The data show about 310,000 distinct CDR3 sequences, roughly 4% seen once. The specimen was PBMCs, collected on the day of the yellow fever booster vaccination. These receptor sequences come from a man between 18 and 29 years old who received the YFV17D yellow fever vaccine. Both conserved end residues are part of each CDR3. D genes are given only for firm matches. Where a row states a size, it is once, few, many or the class of an expanded clone; other rows omit it.

v_call	j_call	clone_size	d_call	cdr3_aa	cdr3_nt
TRBV6-2/TRBV6-3	TRBJ1-5	many	.	CASNPAGTRSYQPQHF	TGTGCCAGCAACCCAGCGGGCACCCGGAGTTATCAGCCCCAGCATTTT
TRBV19	TRBJ1-1	many	.	CASSLPGPRTMNTEAFF	TGTGCCAGTAGTCTCCCCGGGCCACGCACGATGAACACTGAAGCTTTCTTT
TRBV5-1	TRBJ2-3	many	.	CASSLAEPRTDTQYF	TGCGCCAGCAGCTTGGCCGAGCCTCGCACAGATACGCAGTATTTT
TRBV6-6	TRBJ2-1	many	TRBD2	CASRGLAGGNEQFF	TGTGCCAGCCGGGGCTTAGCGGGGGGCAATGAGCAGTTCTTC
TRBV4-3	TRBJ2-3	many	.	CASSQVVGDDTQYF	TGCGCCAGCAGCCAGGTCGTAGGGGATGATACGCAGTATTTT
TRBV4-1	TRBJ1-1	many	.	CASSHGRGLLNTEAFF	TGCGCCAGCAGCCACGGGCGGGGACTCCTGAACACTGAAGCTTTCTTT
TRBV19	TRBJ1-6	few	.	CASSYMTQGRALLHF	TGTGCCAGTAGTTATATGACGCAAGGTCGGGCTCTGCTCCACTTT
TRBV7-2	TRBJ2-7	few	.	CASSPYYSGTYEQYF	TGTGCCAGCAGCCCCTACTACAGCGGAACCTACGAGCAGTACTTC
TRBV19	TRBJ2-2	few	TRBD1	CASRGTGLTGELFF	TGTGCCAGTAGAGGGACAGGGTTAACCGGGGAGCTGTTTTTT
TRBV10-3	TRBJ1-3	few	.	CAISEKPRVSGNTIYF	TGTGCCATCAGTGAAAAACCCAGGGTCTCTGGAAACACCATATATTTT
TRBV7-6	TRBJ1-5	many	.	CASSLEDGRGPQHF	TGTGCCAGCAGCTTAGAGGACGGGCGTGGGCCCCAGCATTTT
TRBV12-3/TRBV12-4	TRBJ1-1	.	TRBD1	CASSLIQGARAFF	TGTGCCAGCAGTCTCATACAGGGGGCTCGAGCTTTCTTT
TRBV7-6	TRBJ1-3	many	.	CASSLFGVTSGNTIYF	TGTGCCAGCAGCTTATTTGGCGTTACCTCTGGAAACACCATATATTTT
TRBV7-2	TRBJ2-7	many	.	CASTDRAVLSYEQYF	TGTGCCAGCACTGACAGAGCGGTCCTCTCCTACGAGCAGTACTTC
TRBV20-1	TRBJ2-2	many	TRBD1	CSHSQGAGELFF	TGCAGTCACTCACAGGGGGCCGGGGAGCTGTTTTTT
TRBV12-3/TRBV12-4	TRBJ2-1	few	.	CASSPSSEQFF	TGTGCCAGCAGTCCCTCTTCGGAGCAGTTCTTC
TRBV20-1	TRBJ1-5	few	.	CSATHGGGDLGNQPQHF	TGCAGTGCTACTCATGGAGGGGGAGATTTGGGCAATCAGCCCCAGCATTTT
TRBV12-3/TRBV12-4	TRBJ1-1	few	.	CASSLLYGTEAFF	TGTGCCAGCAGCCTGCTCTACGGTACTGAAGCTTTCTTT
TRBV20-1	TRBJ2-3	few	.	CSARGGQSTSTDTQYF	TGCAGTGCTAGAGGGGGGCAGTCGACTAGCACAGATACGCAGTATTTT
TRBV5-1	TRBJ2-2	many	.	CASSLGLGNTGELFF	TGCGCCAGCAGCTTGGGGCTGGGGAACACCGGGGAGCTGTTTTTT
TRBV14	TRBJ1-1	many	.	CASSQGGALNTEAFF	TGTGCCAGCAGCCAAGGGGGCGCCTTAAACACTGAAGCTTTCTTT
TRBV3-1	TRBJ1-2	.	TRBD1	CASSQDRVSIYGYTF	TGTGCCAGCAGCCAGGACAGGGTTTCGATCTATGGCTACACCTTC
TRBV5-1	TRBJ2-2	many	TRBD1	CASSLTGAPGSELFF	TGCGCCAGCAGCCTCACAGGGGCACCGGGGAGCGAGCTGTTTTTT
TRBV29-1	TRBJ1-2	many	.	CSVDHMDYGYTF	TGCAGCGTTGATCACATGGACTATGGCTACACCTTC
TRBV6-2/TRBV6-3	TRBJ2-3	many	TRBD2	CASSPTRGGDSTDTQYF	TGTGCCAGCAGCCCCACCCGCGGGGGGGACTCCACAGATACGCAGTATTTT
TRBV7-6	TRBJ1-1	many	TRBD1	CASSFQGAEAFF	TGTGCCAGCAGCTTCCAGGGGGCTGAAGCTTTCTTT
TRBV5-5	TRBJ2-3	.	.	CASSSVGDEDTQYF	TGTGCCAGCAGCTCGGTGGGGGATGAAGATACGCAGTATTTT
TRBV5-1	TRBJ2-7	.	.	CASSGTTGPMPYEQYF	TGCGCCAGCAGCGGTACCACCGGGCCCATGCCCTACGAGCAGTACTTC
TRBV20-1	TRBJ1-5	few	TRBD1	CSAGERGLSNQPQHF	TGCAGTGCTGGGGAGAGGGGGCTTAGCAATCAGCCCCAGCATTTT
TRBV7-2	TRBJ1-4	.	TRBD1	CASSLGGTGDEKLFF	TGTGCCAGCAGCTTAGGTGGGACAGGGGATGAAAAACTGTTTTTT
TRBV5-1	TRBJ2-5	many	.	CASSSPQETQYF	TGCGCCAGCAGCTCCCCCCAAGAGACCCAGTACTTC
TRBV4-2	TRBJ1-4	many	.	CASSQRQGALSVSNEKLFF	TGTGCCAGCAGCCAACGTCAAGGGGCCTTGAGTGTTTCTAATGAAAAACTGTTTTTT
TRBV20-1	TRBJ2-1	few	.	CSASRADEQFF	TGCAGTGCTAGCAGGGCCGATGAGCAGTTCTTC
TRBV7-7	TRBJ1-1	many	.	CASSASKNTEAFF	TGTGCCAGCAGCGCATCGAAGAACACTGAAGCTTTCTTT
TRBV9	TRBJ2-1	many	.	CASSVGSGLYNEQFF	TGTGCCAGCAGCGTAGGAAGCGGGCTTTACAATGAGCAGTTCTTC
TRBV18	TRBJ2-7	.	.	CASSPPSNRGTSF	TGTGCCAGCTCACCACCATCCAACAGGGGGACTAGCTTC
TRBV21-1	TRBJ1-2	.	.	CASSKVPGLTYGYTF	TGTGCCAGCAGCAAAGTCCCAGGGCTGACCTATGGCTACACCTTC
TRBV6-2/TRBV6-3	TRBJ1-5	few	.	CASTEGYQPQHF	TGTGCCAGCACAGAGGGGTATCAGCCCCAGCATTTT
TRBV10-1	TRBJ2-7	many	.	CASSPGSYEQYF	TGCGCCAGCAGTCCTGGCTCTTACGAGCAGTACTTC
TRBV4-2	TRBJ2-5	few	.	CASSQVTAGMETQYF	TGTGCCAGCAGCCAAGTGACCGCGGGGATGGAGACCCAGTACTTC
TRBV27	TRBJ2-2	.	TRBD1	CASSFDRGVSTGELFF	TGTGCCAGCAGTTTTGACAGGGGGGTTTCCACCGGGGAGCTGTTTTTT
TRBV5-1	TRBJ1-2	many	TRBD1	CASSAPGTGLNYGYTF	TGCGCCAGCAGCGCCCCCGGGACAGGGCTTAACTATGGCTACACCTTC
TRBV3-1	TRBJ1-2	many	.	CASSLARGDGYGYTF	TGTGCCAGCAGCCTGGCCCGGGGGGATGGCTATGGCTACACCTTC
TRBV3-1	TRBJ1-1	many	.	CASSAMDPGYTEAFF	TGTGCCAGCAGCGCCATGGACCCGGGGTACACTGAAGCTTTCTTT
TRBV13	TRBJ1-1	.	TRBD1	CASNRLGWGRDRGDLSRDAFF	TGTGCCAGCAATAGGCTTGGGTGGGGTCGGGACAGGGGAGACTTAAGCCGTGATGCTTTCTTT
TRBV20-1	TRBJ2-5	many	.	CSARIAGKETQYF	TGCAGTGCTAGGATCGCAGGGAAAGAGACCCAGTACTTC
TRBV11-1	TRBJ2-1	few	TRBD2	CASSVLLAGDRNEQFF	TGTGCCAGCAGCGTCCTACTAGCGGGGGACAGGAATGAGCAGTTCTTC
TRBV18	TRBJ2-6	.	.	CASSQPGTGANVLTF	TGTGCCAGCTCGCAACCCGGCACTGGGGCCAACGTCCTGACTTTC